Shown below are 21 T cell receptor beta chains from a single sample sequenced in a study of blood T cell repertoires in COVID-19. Using immunoSEQ multiplex PCR, the repertoire was profiled, and TCRdb retains in-frame clones only, with some absent. The table includes 140,000 or so clones, 85% detected once. Sequenced material: peripheral blood. Source of these receptors: a human donor with acute or convalescent COVID-19. The donor label of this sample is uncertain.

This chain joins TRBV24-1 and TRBJ2-3; 8 nucleotides match TRBD2. The germline gives CDR1 KGHDR, CDR2 SFDVKD. The V gene end was trimmed by 6 bases and the J gene end by 0 bases; junction bases not matched to a gene: 4. This CDR3 has 15 amino acids. CDR3 residues: CATSPGTRSTDTQYF. Written as DNA, the CDR3 is TGTGCCACCAGTCCCGGGACTAGGAGCACAGATACGCAGTATTTT.

The chain joins TRBV5-6 to TRBJ2-5; TRBD2 matches 9 bases. V gave up 5 bases and J gave up 1 base; unmatched junction bases: 6. The germline gives CDR1 SGHDT, CDR2 YYEEEE. The CDR3 extends over 15 amino acids. The CDR3: CASSPGGGAQETQYF. In DNA form, the CDR3 reads TGTGCCAGCAGTCCCGGCGGGGGGGCCCAAGAGACCCAGTACTTC.

This chain uses TRBV7-9 with TRBJ1-1, with D unresolved. Germline CDR1 reads SEHNR; CDR2 reads FQNEAQ (reference sequence). V was cut by 6 bases and J by 0 bases, with 11 bases left in between. The CDR3 length is 14 residues. CDR3 sequence reads: CASSLTQMNTEAFF. The CDR3, as DNA: TGTGCCAGCAGTTTGACACAGATGAACACTGAAGCTTTCTTT.

The V call is TRBV24-1, the J call TRBJ2-1; TRBD1 matches at 10 bases. Germline V lookup: CDR1 KGHDR, CDR2 SFDVKD. J lost 3 bases, V lost 3 bases, and 4 bases had no gene match. CDR3 length: 16 amino acids. The CDR3 DNA reads as TGTGCCACCAGTGATACGGACAGGGGGGTCTACAATGAGCAGTTCTTC. Translating gives CATSDTDRGVYNEQFF.

This clone was counted between two and nine times. The chain has TRBV24-1 and TRBJ1-1, with 9 nucleotides matching TRBD1. There are 17 residues in the CDR3. Germline CDR1 and CDR2: KGHDR and SFDVKD. V was pared by 6 bases and J by 6 bases, with 16 bases of the junction left unmatched. CDR3 coding DNA: TGTGCCACCAGTCCCACACCGGGGACAGGGCCCTACGCTGAAGCTTTCTTT. It codes for CATSPTPGTGPYAEAFF.

The chain combines TRBV12-5 with TRBJ2-3, with TRBD1 as a possible D gene (5 bases). Germline CDR1 LGHNT, CDR2 FRNRAP. Trimming took 1 base from V and 6 from J, leaving 11 bases between them. The length of the CDR3 is 14 residues. CDR3 sequence: CASGLEGILDTQYF. DNA for the CDR3: TGTGCTAGTGGTTTGGAGGGGATTCTGGATACGCAGTATTTT.

The V and J genes are TRBV18 and TRBJ2-7; 9 nucleotides line up with TRBD1. CDR1 is KGHSH, CDR2 LQKENI, per germline. V lost 5 bases and J lost 5; bases outside the gene matches: 1. CDR3 length: 12 residues. In nucleotides, the CDR3 is TGTGCCAGCTCAAGACAGGGGGACGAGCAGTACTTC. It translates to CASSRQGDEQYF.

The chain recombines TRBV28 with TRBJ2-7, with 8 bases identical to TRBD2. The J segment lost 1 base and the V segment lost 2 bases, leaving 7 bases of the junction unmatched. Germline CDR1 reads MDHEN; CDR2 reads SYDVKM. The CDR3 is made up of 16 amino acids. In DNA form, the CDR3 reads TGTGCCAGCAGTTTAGGGGCCGGGGGGGTGTCCTACGAGCAGTACTTC. This codes for CASSLGAGGVSYEQYF.

The chain is built from TRBV10-3 and TRBJ2-5; D is unresolved. This CDR3 has 13 amino acids. The germline CDR1 and CDR2 sequences are ENHRY and SYGVKD. The V and J ends lost 10 bases and 2 bases respectively, with 14 bases between them. The DNA of the CDR3 is TGTGCCACCTCTGGGCAGGAACAAGAGACCCAGTACTTC. It specifies CATSGQEQETQYF.

The V call is TRBV7-9, the J call TRBJ2-2; D possibly corresponds to TRBD1 (5 bases). The CDR3 loop spans 14 amino acids. CDR1 and CDR2 from the germline V gene are SEHNR and FQNEAQ (reference sequence). Trimming took 10 bases from V and 0 from J, leaving 12 bases between them. The CDR3 region has the DNA TGTGCCAACCCAGGGATCACGAACACCGGGGAGCTGTTTTTT. Translated, it gives CANPGITNTGELFF. The variable domain in full, with the rest retrieved from reference TRBV7-9 and TRBJ2-2, is DTGVSQNPRHKITKRGQNVTFRCDPISEHNRLYWYRQTLGQGPEFLTYFQNEAQLEKSRLLSDRFSAERPKGSFSTLEIQRTEQGDSAMYLCANPGITNTGELFFGEGSRLTVL.

The chain uses TRBV6-2 or TRBV6-3 and TRBJ2-4; a possible D gene is TRBD2 (7 bases). The CDR3 extends over 18 amino acids. The germline V gene has CDR1 MNHEY and CDR2 SVGEGT. V lost 2 bases and J lost 0, with 17 bases in between. The DNA of the CDR3 is TGTGCCAGCAGTTACGGGAGGGAGGGGGGTTTAGCCAAAAACATTCAGTACTTC. Its translation: CASSYGREGGLAKNIQYF.

The rearrangement links TRBV30 to TRBJ1-2; tentative D call: TRBD1 (5 bases). The CDR3 extends over 14 amino acids. Germline lookup yields CDR1 GTSNPN and CDR2 SVGIG (reference sequence). The V end was cut by 0 bases, the J end by 3 bases, with 11 bases between. CDR3 region: CAWSVLLGHYGYTF. The CDR3 DNA reads TGTGCCTGGAGTGTACTTCTGGGGCACTATGGCTACACCTTC.

CDR3 nucleotides: TGTGCCATCAGAGGACGGGAAAATGAAAAACTGTTTTTT. Encoded protein: CAIRGRENEKLFF. The rearrangement links TRBV10-3 to TRBJ1-4; D is ambiguous. Germline V gene sequence: CDR1 ENHRY, CDR2 SYGVKD. This CDR3 contains 13 residues. V lost 6 bases to trimming and J lost 5 bases, with 10 bases between them.

The rearrangement uses TRBV5-1 and TRBJ1-2; perhaps TRBD1 as D (5 bases). CDR1 and CDR2 from the germline V gene are SGHRS and YFSETQ. Trimming stripped 4 bases from V and 11 bases from J, with 15 bases between. The CDR3 length is 12 residues. CDR3: CASSPDTSSYTF. The CDR3 nucleotides read TGCGCCAGCAGCCCGGACACCTCTAGTTACACCTTC. Drawing the rest from reference TRBV5-1 and TRBJ1-2, the complete variable domain is KAGVTQTPRYLIKTRGQQVTLSCSPISGHRSVSWYQQTPGQGLQFLFEYFSETQRNKGNFPGRFSGRQFSNSRSEMNVSTLELGDSALYLCASSPDTSSYTFGSGTRLTVV.

The chain joins TRBV9 to TRBJ1-3, with a weak D call TRBD1 (5 bases). CDR1 and CDR2 from the germline V gene are SGDLS and YYNGEE. This CDR3 is 15 amino acids long. V was trimmed by 0 bases and J by 8 bases, leaving 15 bases between them. CDR3 nucleotides: TGTGCCAGCAGCGTAGGCCAGGGCCGCTTGGACACCATATATTTT. Protein: CASSVGQGRLDTIYF.

CDR3 region: CASSHWGGGSQETQYF. In DNA, the CDR3 is TGTGCCAGCAGCCACTGGGGCGGGGGGTCCCAAGAGACCCAGTACTTC. This chain links TRBV3-1 (or the pseudogene TRBV3-2) with TRBJ2-5; 8 bases match TRBD2. Germline CDR1 LGHDT, CDR2 YNNKEL (reference sequence). The CDR3 is 16 amino acids. J was trimmed by 1 base and V by 3 bases; bases with no gene match: 7.

The chain links TRBV7-9 to TRBJ1-1; a weak D match, TRBD1 (5 bases). Germline assignment: CDR1 SEHNR and CDR2 FQNEAQ (reference sequence). V was clipped by 1 base and J by 0 bases, with 12 bases between them. The CDR3 consists of 16 residues. The CDR3 DNA is TGTGCCAGCAGCTTAGTGGGACTCAGCATGAACACTGAAGCTTTCTTT. Translation: CASSLVGLSMNTEAFF.

The rearrangement uses TRBV7-6 and TRBJ2-2; 8 bases map to TRBD1. Germline CDR1 SGHVS, CDR2 FNYEAQ. Losses at the gene ends were 2 bases for V and 0 bases for J; bases not matched to a gene: 14. This CDR3 comprises 20 residues. CDR3 nucleotides: TGTGCCAGCAGCTTACTGCACGGACAGGGTGGATACGCGAACACCGGGGAGCTGTTTTTT. Translating gives CASSLLHGQGGYANTGELFF.

V and J are TRBV5-6 and TRBJ1-4; 7 nucleotides agree with TRBD1. Germline trimming cut 3 bases from V and 8 bases from J; bases unmatched to any gene: 7. This CDR3 is 14 amino acids long. Germline V lookup: CDR1 SGHDT, CDR2 YYEEEE. The DNA of the CDR3 is TGTGCCAGCAGCTCAGGGGGTTTAGGGGAAAAACTGTTTTTT. It is translated as CASSSGGLGEKLFF.

The chain is built from TRBV7-6 and TRBJ1-6, with TRBD1 matching over 7 bases. J gave up 0 bases and V 5 bases, and 13 bases lay outside the gene matches. This CDR3 comprises 19 residues. Germline CDR1 and CDR2: SGHVS and FNYEAQ. CDR3 in amino acids: CASSLSAGQTSSYNSPLHF. The CDR3 DNA follows: TGTGCCAGCAGCCTCTCGGCGGGACAGACGAGCTCCTATAATTCACCCCTCCACTTT. Looking up the rest from reference TRBV7-6 and TRBJ1-6 gives the full variable domain: GAGVSQSPRYKVTKRGQDVALRCDPISGHVSLYWYRQALGQGPEFLTYFNYEAQQDKSGLPNDRFSAERPEGSISTLTIQRTEQRDSAMYRCASSLSAGQTSSYNSPLHFGNGTRLTVT.

The chain is built from TRBV15 and TRBJ1-4; D gene uncertain. The germline CDR1 and CDR2 sequences are LNHNV and YYDKDF (reference sequence). Trimming cost V 0 bases and J 0 bases, with 8 bases left between them. This CDR3 has 16 residues. The CDR3 nucleotides are TGTGCCACCAGCAGAGATGTAGGAGCAACTAATGAAAAACTGTTTTTT. Translating it yields CATSRDVGATNEKLFF.